In this sample, the clone carrying this T cell receptor beta chain turned up many times. Germline-derived CDR1 and CDR2 are SGHTA and FQGNSA. V dropped 5 bases and J dropped 6 bases, with 13 bases sitting between them. The CDR3 covers 14 residues. The data stem from a study of early T cells in non-severe SARS-CoV-2 infection. TCRdb fed the 5' RACE reads into MiXCR, producing one record per CDR3 protein. This table has about 90,000 distinct CDR3 sequences, approximately 12% appearing once. The source material was whole blood, sampled at baseline. The TCR comes from an adult who was a healthcare worker with PCR-confirmed SARS-CoV-2 infection or an uninfected control (not recorded which). The rearrangement links TRBV7-2 to TRBJ2-2; unclear D gene. The CDR3 protein is CASSPRALPGELFF. In DNA form, the CDR3 reads TGTGCCAGCAGCCCAAGGGCCCTGCCCGGGGAGCTGTTTTTT.